Described below is a single T cell receptor (beta chain) sequence and its context. The germline CDR1 and CDR2 sequences are MRHNA and SNTAGT. V was trimmed by 5 bases and J by 2 bases, leaving 18 bases between them. CDR3 size: 16 residues. Individuals drawn from about 26 US areas were about 18 to 95 years old. Cohort placement rested on clinical history that participants reported themselves. These data are taken from a study of blood T cell repertoires in COVID-19. Authors' analysis steps: Using reference gene primer amplification, nucleated cell counts were estimated. Data came from immunoSEQ multiplex PCR; TCRdb stores just in-frame clones and leaves some out. That table gives V, J and clone size, and the DNA gave D and trimming. The sample lists roughly 380,000 clones, about 90% seen once, with almost 3% in the top ten.

V usage is TRBV6-4 and J usage is TRBJ1-2; D unresolved. Sequenced input: PBMCs or T cells enriched from blood (not recorded which). The TCR was taken from a woman in her 30s who had recovered from COVID-19. The CDR3 region is CASSPRGDGINYGYTF. CDR3 bases: TGTGCCAGCAGTCCACGGGGAGATGGTATAAACTATGGCTACACCTTC.